The clone carrying this TCR beta chain was found once. The antigen is not known. The data originate from a study of cytomegalovirus exposure and HLA in healthy donors. Healthy people donating bone marrow made up the donors. Researchers ran the PCR with 60 Vbeta and 13 Jbeta primers. The data were produced by immunoSEQ multiplex PCR, yet TCRdb's version contains in-frame clones alone and is incomplete. The repertoire holds about 160,000 clones, roughly two thirds seen once, with 2.8% in the top ten. Trimming at V came to 5 bases and at J to 3 bases, leaving 6 bases not matched to a gene. The germline V gene has CDR1 MDHEN and CDR2 SYDVKM. The CDR3 totals 15 residues. Study-level findings and limits: A cluster of highly shared sequence variants was likely a sequencing artifact. It has been reported that TCR beta sequences accurately predicted the HLA-A and HLA-B alleles of most subjects.

The rearrangement joins TRBV28 to TRBJ2-7, with TRBD2 matching over 11 bases. The sequencing sample was made of PBMCs. The sequence was obtained from a woman aged 30 to 39 in good health and CMV-seronegative. The CDR3 loop is CASSETGLADYEQYF. CDR3 DNA sequence: TGTGCCAGCAGTGAAACGGGACTAGCGGACTACGAGCAGTACTTC.